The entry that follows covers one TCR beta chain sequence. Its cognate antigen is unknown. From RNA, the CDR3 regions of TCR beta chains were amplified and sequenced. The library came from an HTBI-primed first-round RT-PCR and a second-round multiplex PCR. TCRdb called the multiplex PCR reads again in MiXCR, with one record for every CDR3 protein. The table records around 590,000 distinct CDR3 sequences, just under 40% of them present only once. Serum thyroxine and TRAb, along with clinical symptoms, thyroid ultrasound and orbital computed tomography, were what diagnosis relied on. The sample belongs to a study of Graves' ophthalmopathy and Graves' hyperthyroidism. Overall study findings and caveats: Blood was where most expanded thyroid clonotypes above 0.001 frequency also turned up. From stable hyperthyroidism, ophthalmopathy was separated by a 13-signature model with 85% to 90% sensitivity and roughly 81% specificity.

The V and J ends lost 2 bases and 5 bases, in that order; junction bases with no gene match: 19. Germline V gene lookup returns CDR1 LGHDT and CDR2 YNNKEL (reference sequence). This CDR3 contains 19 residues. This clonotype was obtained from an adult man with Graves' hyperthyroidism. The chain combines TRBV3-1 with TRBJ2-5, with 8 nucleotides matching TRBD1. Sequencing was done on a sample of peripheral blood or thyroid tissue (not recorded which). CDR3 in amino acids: CASSQQTSTGAGGWETQYF. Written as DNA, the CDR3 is TGTGCCAGCAGCCAACAAACGTCGACAGGGGCTGGGGGCTGGGAGACCCAGTACTTC.